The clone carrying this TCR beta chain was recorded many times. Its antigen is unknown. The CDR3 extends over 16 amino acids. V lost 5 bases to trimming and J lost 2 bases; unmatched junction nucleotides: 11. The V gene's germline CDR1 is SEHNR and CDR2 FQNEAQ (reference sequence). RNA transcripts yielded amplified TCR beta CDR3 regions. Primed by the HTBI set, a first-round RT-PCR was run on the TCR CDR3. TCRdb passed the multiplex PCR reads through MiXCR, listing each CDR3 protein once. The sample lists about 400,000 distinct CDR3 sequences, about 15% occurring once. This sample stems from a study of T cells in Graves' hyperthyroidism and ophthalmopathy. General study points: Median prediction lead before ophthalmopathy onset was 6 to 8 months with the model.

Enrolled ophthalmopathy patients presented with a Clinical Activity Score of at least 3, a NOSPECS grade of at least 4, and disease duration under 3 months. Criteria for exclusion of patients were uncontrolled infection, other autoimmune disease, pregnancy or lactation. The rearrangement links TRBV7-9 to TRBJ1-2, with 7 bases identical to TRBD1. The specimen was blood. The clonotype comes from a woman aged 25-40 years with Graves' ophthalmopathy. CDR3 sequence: CASSPPTGTANYGYTF. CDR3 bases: TGTGCCAGCAGCCCACCAACCGGGACAGCAAACTATGGCTACACCTTC.